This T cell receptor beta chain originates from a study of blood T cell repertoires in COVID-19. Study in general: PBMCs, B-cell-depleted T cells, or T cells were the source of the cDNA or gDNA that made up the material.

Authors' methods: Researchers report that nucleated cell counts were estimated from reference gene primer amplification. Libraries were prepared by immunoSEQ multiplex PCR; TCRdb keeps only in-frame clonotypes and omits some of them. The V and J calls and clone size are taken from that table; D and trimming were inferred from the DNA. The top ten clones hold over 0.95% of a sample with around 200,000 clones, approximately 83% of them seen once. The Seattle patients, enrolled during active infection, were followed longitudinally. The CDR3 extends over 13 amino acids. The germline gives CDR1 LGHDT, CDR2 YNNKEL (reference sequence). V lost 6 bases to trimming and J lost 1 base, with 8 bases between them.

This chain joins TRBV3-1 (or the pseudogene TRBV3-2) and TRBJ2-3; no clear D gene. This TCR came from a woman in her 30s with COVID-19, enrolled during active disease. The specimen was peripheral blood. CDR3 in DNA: TGTGCCAGCAGTAGATCCGGCACAGATACGCAGTATTTT. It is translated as CASSRSGTDTQYF.